This T cell receptor (beta chain) was documented in a study of Ad26.COV2.S vaccination and SARS-CoV-2 variants. The treatment denotes: about 20 received Ad26.COV2.S at low or high dose, single or two shots; roughly five received placebo; per-sample allocation not given. On day 63 after the first injection, vaccine and placebo recipients gave samples. An Ad26 vector carrying the Wuhan-strain SARS-CoV-2 spike served as the vaccine. Assay used: immunoSEQ multiplex PCR; TCRdb lists only in-frame clones, some missing. The top ten clones hold approximately 7% of a sample with approximately 400,000 clones, about four fifths of them seen once. The germline V gene encodes CDR1 LGHDT and CDR2 YNNKEL (reference sequence). V was pared by 4 bases and J by 1 base, with 8 bases between. This CDR3 has 13 residues.

The source was peripheral blood, collected in a trial of Ad26.COV2.S vaccine versus placebo. This clonotype originated in a person aged 18 to 65 who received the Ad26.COV2.S COVID-19 vaccine or a placebo. The rearrangement uses TRBV3-1 (or the pseudogene TRBV3-2) and TRBJ2-7; D is ambiguous. CDR3: CASSPPQSYEQYF. In nucleotides, the CDR3 is TGTGCCAGCAGCCCCCCCCAATCCTACGAGCAGTACTTC.